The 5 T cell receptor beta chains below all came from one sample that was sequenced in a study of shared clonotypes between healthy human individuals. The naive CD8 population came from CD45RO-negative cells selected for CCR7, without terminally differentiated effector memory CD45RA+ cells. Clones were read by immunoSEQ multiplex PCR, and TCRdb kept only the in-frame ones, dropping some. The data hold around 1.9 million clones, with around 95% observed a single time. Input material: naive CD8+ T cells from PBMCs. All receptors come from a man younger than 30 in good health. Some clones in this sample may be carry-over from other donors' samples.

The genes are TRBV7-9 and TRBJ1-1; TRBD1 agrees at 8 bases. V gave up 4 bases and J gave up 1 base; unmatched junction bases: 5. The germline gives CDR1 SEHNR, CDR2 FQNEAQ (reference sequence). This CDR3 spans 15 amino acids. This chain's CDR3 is CASSSGQGQNTEAFF. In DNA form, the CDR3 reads TGTGCCAGCAGCTCAGGACAGGGCCAGAACACTGAAGCTTTCTTT.

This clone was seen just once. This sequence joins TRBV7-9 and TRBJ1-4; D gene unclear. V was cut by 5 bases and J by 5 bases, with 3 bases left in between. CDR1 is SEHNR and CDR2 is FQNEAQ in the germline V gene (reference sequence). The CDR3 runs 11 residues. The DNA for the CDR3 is TGTGCCAGCAGCGTAAATGAAAAACTGTTTTTT. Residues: CASSVNEKLFF.

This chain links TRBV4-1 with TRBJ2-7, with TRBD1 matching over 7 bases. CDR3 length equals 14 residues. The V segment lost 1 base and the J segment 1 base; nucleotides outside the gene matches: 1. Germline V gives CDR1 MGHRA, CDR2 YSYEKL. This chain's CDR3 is CASSQAGQSYEQYF. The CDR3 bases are TGCGCCAGCAGCCAAGCGGGACAGTCCTACGAGCAGTACTTC.

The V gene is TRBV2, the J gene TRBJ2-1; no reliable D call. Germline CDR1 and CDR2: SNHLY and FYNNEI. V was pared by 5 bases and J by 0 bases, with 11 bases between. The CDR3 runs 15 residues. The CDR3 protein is CASSYDKSSYNEQFF. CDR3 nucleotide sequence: TGTGCCAGCAGTTACGACAAGAGCTCCTACAATGAGCAGTTCTTC.

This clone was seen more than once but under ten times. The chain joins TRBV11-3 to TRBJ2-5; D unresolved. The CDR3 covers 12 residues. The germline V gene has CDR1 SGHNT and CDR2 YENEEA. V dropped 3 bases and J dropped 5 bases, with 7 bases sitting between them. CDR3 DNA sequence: TGTGCCAGCAGCTTTCCCGGGGAGACCCAGTACTTC. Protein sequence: CASSFPGETQYF.